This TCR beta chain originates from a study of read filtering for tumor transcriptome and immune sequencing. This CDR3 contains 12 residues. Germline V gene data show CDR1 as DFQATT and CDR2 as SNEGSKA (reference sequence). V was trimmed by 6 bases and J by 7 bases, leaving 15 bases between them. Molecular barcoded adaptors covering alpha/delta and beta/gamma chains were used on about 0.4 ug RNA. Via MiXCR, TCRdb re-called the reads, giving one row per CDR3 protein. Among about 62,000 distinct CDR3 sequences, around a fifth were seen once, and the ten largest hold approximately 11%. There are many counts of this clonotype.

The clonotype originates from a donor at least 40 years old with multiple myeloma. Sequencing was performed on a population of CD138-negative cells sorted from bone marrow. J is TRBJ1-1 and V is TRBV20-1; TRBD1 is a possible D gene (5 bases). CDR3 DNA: TGCAGTGCCCCCTTTTTGGGGGGTGAAGCTTTCTTT. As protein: CSAPFLGGEAFF.